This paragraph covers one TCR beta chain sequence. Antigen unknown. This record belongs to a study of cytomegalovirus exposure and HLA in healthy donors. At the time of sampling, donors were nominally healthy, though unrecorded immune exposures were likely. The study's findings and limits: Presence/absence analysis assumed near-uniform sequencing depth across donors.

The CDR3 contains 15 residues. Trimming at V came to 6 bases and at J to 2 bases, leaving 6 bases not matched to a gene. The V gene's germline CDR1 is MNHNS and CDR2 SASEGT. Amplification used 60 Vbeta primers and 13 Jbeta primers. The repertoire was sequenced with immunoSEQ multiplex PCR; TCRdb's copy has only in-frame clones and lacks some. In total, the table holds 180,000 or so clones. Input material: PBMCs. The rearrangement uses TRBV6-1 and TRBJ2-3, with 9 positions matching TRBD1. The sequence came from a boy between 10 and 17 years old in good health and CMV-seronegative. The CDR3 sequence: CASRGQGSNTDTQYF. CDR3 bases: TGTGCCAGCAGGGGACAGGGTTCGAACACAGATACGCAGTATTTT.